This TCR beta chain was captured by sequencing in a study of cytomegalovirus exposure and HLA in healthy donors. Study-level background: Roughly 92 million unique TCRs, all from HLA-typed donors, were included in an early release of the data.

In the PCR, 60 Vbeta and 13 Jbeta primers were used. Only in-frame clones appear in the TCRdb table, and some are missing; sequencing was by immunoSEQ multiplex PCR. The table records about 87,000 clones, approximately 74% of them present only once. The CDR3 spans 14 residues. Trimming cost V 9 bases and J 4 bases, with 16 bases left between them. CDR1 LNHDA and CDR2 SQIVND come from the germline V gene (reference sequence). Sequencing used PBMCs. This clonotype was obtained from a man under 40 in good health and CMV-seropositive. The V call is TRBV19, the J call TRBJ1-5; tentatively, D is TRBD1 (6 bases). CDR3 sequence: CASAPDSTNQPQHF. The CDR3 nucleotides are TGTGCCAGCGCGCCGGACAGTACGAATCAGCCCCAGCATTTT. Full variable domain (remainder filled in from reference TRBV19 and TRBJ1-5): DGGITQSPKYLFRKEGQNVTLSCEQNLNHDAMYWYRQDPGQGLRLIYYSQIVNDFQKGDIAEGYSVSREKKESFPLTVTSAQKNPTAFYLCASAPDSTNQPQHFGDGTRLSIL.